These 18 T cell receptor beta chains share one sample of origin, sequenced in a study of blood T cells in healthy people across ages. The authors ran a second PCR of 7 to 11 cycles using a sample-barcoded 5' primer and a J-beta primer mix. MiXCR, run by TCRdb on the 5' RACE reads, gives a single entry per CDR3 protein. The sample lists about 730,000 distinct CDR3 sequences; roughly 43% were seen once. Material: blood. The origin of the receptors is a woman aged 60-75 years in good health.

This clonotype was seen repeatedly, ten times or more. The chain joins TRBV6-6 to TRBJ2-7; 7 positions match TRBD1. With 0 bases clipped from V and 1 base from J, the junction kept 3 bases outside the gene matches. From germline, CDR1 is MNHNY and CDR2 SVGAGI (reference sequence). CDR3 length: 15 residues. CDR3 nucleotides: TGTGCCAGCAGTTACTCCCAGACAGGGTCCTACGAGCAGTACTTC. It specifies CASSYSQTGSYEQYF.

This clonotype was picked up a small number of times. The chain recombines TRBV7-2 with TRBJ2-2; 7 nucleotides match TRBD1. V lost 4 bases and J lost 6; bases outside the gene matches: 8. Germline V CDR1 and CDR2: SGHTA, FQGNSA. This CDR3 has 15 amino acids. In DNA, the CDR3 is TGTGCCAGCAGCTGGTACAGGGGAAATTCCGGGGAGCTGTTTTTT. This translates into CASSWYRGNSGELFF.

This clonotype was seen a handful of times. The chain joins TRBV9 to TRBJ2-7; D is undetermined. The ends were cut back, 4 bases at V and 6 bases at J, with 14 bases in the middle. Per germline, CDR1 SGDLS and CDR2 YYNGEE. The CDR3 sequence is 13 residues long. CDR3 DNA sequence: TGTGCCAGCAGCCCCACACCTGGTGGCGAGCAGTACTTC. It yields the protein CASSPTPGGEQYF.

This clonotype was counted between two and nine times. V is TRBV15 and J is TRBJ2-1, with 10 bases matching TRBD1. V lost 0 bases, J lost 7 bases, and 3 bases stayed unmatched. This CDR3 spans 15 amino acids. CDR1 is LNHNV, CDR2 YYDKDF, per germline (reference sequence). In DNA form, the CDR3 reads TGTGCCACCAGCAGAGATAAGGGACAGGGGAATGAGCAGTTCTTC. Encoded protein: CATSRDKGQGNEQFF.

This chain connects TRBV7-9 to TRBJ2-7, with D maybe TRBD1 (6 bases). With 5 bases removed from V and 6 bases from J, the gap between germline ends came to 17 bases. Per the germline V gene, CDR1 is SEHNR and CDR2 is FQNEAQ (reference sequence). The CDR3 is 14 residues long. Written as DNA, the CDR3 is TGTGCCAGCAGCCAGAGCACAGGGAATGGCGAGCAGTACTTC. This encodes CASSQSTGNGEQYF. Together with reference TRBV7-9 and TRBJ2-7, the CDR3 gives the full variable domain: DTGVSQNPRHKITKRGQNVTFRCDPISEHNRLYWYRQTLGQGPEFLTYFQNEAQLEKSRLLSDRFSAERPKGSFSTLEIQRTEQGDSAMYLCASSQSTGNGEQYFGPGTRLTVT.

The chain combines TRBV7-3 with TRBJ1-2; 9 bases match TRBD1. This CDR3 has 16 amino acids. With 5 bases clipped from V and 12 bases from J, the junction kept 19 bases outside the gene matches. CDR1 SGHTA and CDR2 FQGTGA come from the germline V gene. This chain's CDR3 is CASSRIPGQGSGGHTF. The CDR3 coding sequence is TGTGCCAGCAGCCGAATTCCGGGACAGGGCTCGGGGGGCCACACCTTC.

J is TRBJ1-1 and V is TRBV29-1; perhaps TRBD1 as D (5 bases). V lost 6 bases and J lost 4, with 15 bases in between. Germline CDR1 SQVTM, CDR2 ANQGSEA. The CDR3 has 13 amino acids. This CDR3 is CSVRQPPSTEAFF. CDR3 DNA: TGCAGCGTGAGACAGCCCCCGAGCACTGAAGCTTTCTTT.

The sample holds a few counts of this clonotype. J is TRBJ2-1 and V is TRBV21-1; the tabulated D call, TRBD2, remains unverified against the DNA. TRBV21-1 is a pseudogene locus. The CDR3 runs to 16 residues. The CDR3 region is CASSKVVAGGPNEQFF. The CDR3 nucleotides are TGTGCCAGCAGCAAAGTCGTAGCGGGAGGGCCTAATGAGCAGTTCTTC.

In its sample, this clonotype was seen a few times. This CDR3 is CASSQDRRASEAFF. DNA of the CDR3: TGTGCCAGCAGCCAGGACCGTCGGGCCTCTGAAGCTTTCTTT. This chain joins TRBV7-9 and TRBJ1-1; D gene uncertain. V was clipped by 5 bases and J by 6 bases, with 16 bases between them. Per the germline V gene, CDR1 is SEHNR and CDR2 is FQNEAQ (reference sequence). This CDR3 contains 14 residues.

V gene TRBV5-6 combines with J gene TRBJ2-2, with 11 nucleotides matching TRBD1. The germline CDR1 and CDR2 sequences are SGHDT and YYEEEE. The CDR3 runs to 15 residues. The V and J ends lost 3 bases and 3 bases, in that order; junction bases with no gene match: 1. The CDR3 spells CASSSDRGHTGELFF. CDR3 in DNA: TGTGCCAGCAGCTCGGACAGGGGGCACACCGGGGAGCTGTTTTTT.

DNA of the CDR3: TGTGCCAGCAGTGAAAAGGGAAGCTCCTACAATGAGCAGTACTTC. It codes for CASSEKGSSYNEQYF. This chain links TRBV2 with TRBJ2-1, with D unresolved. The DNA end is a closer match to TRBJ2-7, so the J assignment may be wrong. Per the germline V gene, CDR1 is SNHLY and CDR2 is FYNNEI. The CDR3 is 15 amino acids.

Concerning this clonotype: A much larger clone sits a single nucleotide away, making a read error possible. The V call is TRBV4-2, the J call TRBJ1-5; D not certain. The germline CDR1 and CDR2 sequences are LGHNA and YNFKEQ. The CDR3 has 17 amino acids. The CDR3 nucleotides read TGTGCCGGCAGCCAAGAAATGGGTGGACTTAGCAATCAGCCCCAGCATTTT. Amino acids: CAGSQEMGGLSNQPQHF.

The gene calls are TRBV5-1 and TRBJ2-1, with 8 bases that match TRBD2. CDR1 is SGHRS, CDR2 YFSETQ, per germline. There are 13 residues in the CDR3. The J segment lost 5 bases and the V segment lost 7 bases, leaving 5 bases of the junction unmatched. In DNA, the CDR3 is TGCGCCAGCCGGGAGGGGGTTGACAATGAGCAGTTCTTC. Its translation: CASREGVDNEQFF.

In DNA form, the CDR3 reads TGCAGTGCTAGAGATCATTCGGGGGGAGAGACAGATACGCAGTATTTT. Its translation: CSARDHSGGETDTQYF. The chain carries TRBV20-1 and TRBJ2-3, with 7 bases identical to TRBD2. Germline-derived CDR1 and CDR2 are DFQATT and SNEGSKA (reference sequence). The CDR3 spans 16 residues. The ends lost 0 bases at V and 3 bases at J; junction bases unmatched: 9.

This clonotype has at least ten counts. The chain links TRBV7-2 to TRBJ2-5; TRBD2 matches at 8 bases. CDR1 and CDR2 from the germline V gene are SGHTA and FQGNSA. CDR3 length: 15 amino acids. J was trimmed by 6 bases and V by 1 base; bases with no gene match: 7. The CDR3: CASSLELAVGKTQYF. DNA of the CDR3: TGTGCCAGCAGCTTAGAACTAGCGGTAGGAAAGACCCAGTACTTC. Supplemented by reference TRBV7-2 and TRBJ2-5, the full variable domain reads GAGVSQSPSNKVTEKGKDVELRCDPISGHTALYWYRQSLGQGLEFLIYFQGNSAPDKSGLPSDRFSAERTGGSVSTLTIQRTQQEDSAVYLCASSLELAVGKTQYFGPGTRLLVL.

The chain employs TRBV5-1 and TRBJ2-1; 8 bases are a match to TRBD2. Germline-derived CDR1 and CDR2 are SGHRS and YFSETQ. The CDR3 consists of 14 residues. V lost 4 bases, J lost 8 bases, and 8 bases stayed unmatched. This CDR3 reads CASSPSGGADEQFF. DNA of the CDR3: TGCGCCAGCAGCCCCAGCGGGGGCGCGGATGAGCAGTTCTTC.

This clonotype was seen only a few times. V gene TRBV7-6 combines with J gene TRBJ2-5; the D call may be TRBD1 or TRBD2 (5 bases each). The CDR3 is 15 residues long. V was cut by 5 bases and J by 1 base, with 14 bases left in between. Germline CDR1 is SGHVS and CDR2 is FNYEAQ. CDR3 sequence: CASSPRDRTQETQYF. The DNA of the CDR3 is TGTGCCAGCAGCCCTCGGGACCGTACCCAAGAGACCCAGTACTTC.

Turning to this clonotype: A much more abundant neighbour one base away suggests this may be a read error. The V call is TRBV7-2, the J call TRBJ2-5; 11 positions match TRBD2. With V trimmed by 2 bases and J by 0 bases, 5 bases remained unmatched. This CDR3 comprises 17 residues. In germline, CDR1 is SGHTA, CDR2 FQGNSA. The CDR3 region is CASSLFPTSGDQETQYF. The CDR3 bases are TGTGCCAGCAGCTTATTTCCGACTAGCGGGGACCAAGAGACCCAGTACTTC. The whole variable domain, filled in from reference TRBV7-2 and TRBJ2-5, reads GAGVSQSPSNKVTEKGKDVELRCDPISGHTALYWYRQSLGQGLEFLIYFQGNSAPDKSGLPSDRFSAERTGGSVSTLTIQRTQQEDSAVYLCASSLFPTSGDQETQYFGPGTRLLVL.